This T cell receptor (beta chain) was identified in a study of CD8 T cells in Susac syndrome. There are 17 residues in the CDR3. Losses at the gene ends were 5 bases for V and 8 bases for J; bases not matched to a gene: 16. Germline-derived CDR1 and CDR2 are DFQATT and SNEGSKA (reference sequence). RNA in amounts of about 0.45 to 1 ug was reverse transcribed with random hexamers. A single record per CDR3 protein comes from TCRdb applying MiXCR to the immunoSEQ multiplex PCR reads. The table has approximately 74,000 distinct CDR3 sequences, approximately 93% seen once. This TCR was sampled from a human donor with Susac syndrome. The genes are TRBV20-1 and TRBJ2-1, with 12 bases fitting TRBD1. The sequenced sample was CD8+ T cells from PBMCs. CDR3 sequence reads: CSASELRDRGQDDEQFF. The CDR3 coding sequence is TGCAGTGCTTCCGAACTCCGGGACAGGGGGCAGGACGATGAGCAGTTCTTC.